This T cell receptor (beta chain) comes out of a study of a mutant IDH1 vaccine in newly diagnosed glioma. Across the whole study: The study started vaccination 4-6 weeks after radiotherapy alone, or with temozolomide cycles. Prior therapy was radiotherapy, temozolomide, or both; most received both.

The study's findings and limits: Pseudoprogression appears to have had no connection to changes in top peripheral T cell clonotypes.

Remarks on this clone: The antigen is undetermined.

This CDR3 comprises 19 residues. Germline assignment: CDR1 SEHNR and CDR2 FQNEAQ (reference sequence). The trim removed 5 bases at V and 0 bases at J, leaving 19 bases unmatched. The assay was immunoSEQ multiplex PCR, and TCRdb's table has in-frame clones only and misses some. The sample has around 31,000 clones, around 84% seen once. Time point in this sample: week 35, safety follow-up. Vaccinated patients received 300 ug of mutant IDH1 20-mer peptide per dose, with topical imiquimod. New IDH1-mutant, ATRX-lost WHO grade 3 or 4 astrocytomas occurred in donors. The chain has TRBV7-9 and TRBJ2-7; 7 bases agree with TRBD1. The clonotype originates from a man aged 25-45 years with glioma. This specimen consisted of PBMCs, obtained from a glioma patient whose treatment included an IDH1 peptide vaccine. CDR3 sequence reads: CASSPFKTRAGGFSYEQYF. CDR3 DNA sequence: TGTGCCAGCAGCCCGTTCAAGACTCGGGCAGGGGGTTTCTCCTACGAGCAGTACTTC.